This TCR beta chain was found in a study of blood T cells in healthy people across ages. Study results and limitations: Possibly, changes in expanded clonotypes were confounded because donor CMV status was unknown. Diversity was estimated from one million T cells, and these estimates were considered underestimates. Samples with more naive T cells showed higher observed beta diversity.

Sample-barcoded 5' priming and a J-beta primer mix drove a second PCR of roughly 7 to 11 cycles. TCRdb re-called the 5' RACE reads with MiXCR, one entry per CDR3 protein. The sample shows about 970,000 distinct CDR3 sequences, roughly 51% of them seen only once. CDR3 size: 13 residues. V shed 9 bases and J shed 5 bases, with 13 bases lying between them. CDR1 is ENHRY, CDR2 SYGVKD, per germline. As concerns this clonotype: Its antigen remains unidentified.

The gene calls are TRBV10-3 and TRBJ2-2, with a tentative D call TRBD2 (5 bases). Sample: blood. The source of this sequence is a woman aged 60-70 years in good health. The CDR3 region has the DNA TGTGCCATAAAGGACTGGGAAACCGGGGAGCTGTTTTTT. Protein product: CAIKDWETGELFF.